This TCR beta chain was recorded in a study of Ad26.COV2.S vaccination and SARS-CoV-2 variants. Study context: The authors gave Ad26.COV2.S intramuscularly, either once or twice 56 days apart.

This CDR3 region has 14 residues. CDR1 is KGHSH and CDR2 is LQKENI in the germline V gene. The ends were cut back, 3 bases at V and 0 bases at J, with 8 bases in the middle. This table comes from immunoSEQ multiplex PCR, and its TCRdb copy is limited to in-frame clones, with some not included. The sample has fewer than 500,000 clones, about 88% seen once; the top ten hold just over 2.5%. Treatment in this sample: over 15 received Ad26.COV2.S at low or high dose, single or two shots; roughly five received placebo; per-sample allocation not given. On day 63 after the first injection, vaccine and placebo recipients gave samples. Vaccine was an Ad26 vector expressing Wuhan-strain SARS-CoV-2 spike. Findings and caveats of the study: Greater spike-specific TCR breadth was seen in vaccine recipients than in placebo recipients. Researchers cautioned that TCR breadth and depth analyses may have underestimated total T cell responses.

Worth noting for this clone: Its antigen is as yet unknown.

Sequenced here: peripheral blood, sampled in a trial of Ad26.COV2.S vaccine versus placebo. J is TRBJ1-2 and V is TRBV18; D is unresolved. The sequence came from a person aged 18-65 years who received the Ad26.COV2.S COVID-19 vaccine or a placebo. In DNA, the CDR3 is TGTGCCAGCTCACCCGGGATCTCTAACTATGGCTACACCTTC. This sequence encodes CASSPGISNYGYTF.